The 31 T cell receptor beta chains below all came from one sample that was sequenced in a study of molecular identifiers for immune sequencing clone quantification. Each CDR3 protein gets one entry after TCRdb re-called the PCR reads with MiXCR. Of 460,000 or so distinct CDR3 sequences in the sample, over 20% were seen once. The sequenced sample consisted of naive CD8+ T cells from blood, with Jurkat cell RNA spiked in. The subset was: FACS-sorted CD8+CD4-CCR7+CD45RA+ naive T cells. These receptors all stem from a human donor in good health. Some libraries in this study had Jurkat cell RNA spiked in.

Details on this clonotype: This could be a read error, since a much larger clone is one nucleotide away. V and J are TRBV7-9 and TRBJ1-3; the D is unclear. V was shortened by 5 bases and J by 2 bases, with 13 bases between the two germline ends. CDR3 length equals 15 residues. CDR1 is SEHNR and CDR2 is FQNEAQ in the germline V gene (reference sequence). This chain's CDR3 is CASSPWTRAGNTIYF. CDR3 coding DNA: TGTGCCAGCAGCCCCTGGACCCGGGCTGGAAACACCATATATTTT.

Note on this clonotype: This may be a read error, as it is one base from a much larger clone. The rearrangement links TRBV14 to TRBJ1-4; a possible D gene is TRBD1 (6 bases). V was cut by 3 bases and J by 5 bases, with 25 bases left in between. Germline loops: CDR1 SGHDN, CDR2 FVKESK. The CDR3 has 19 residues. CDR3 residues: CASSHPYRGPRGENEKLFF. Here the CDR3 DNA reads TGTGCCAGCAGCCATCCATACCGGGGGCCCAGGGGAGAGAATGAAAAACTGTTTTTT.

The rearrangement joins TRBV25-1 to TRBJ2-5, with TRBD2 identical over 7 bases. CDR1 is MGHDK and CDR2 is SYGVNS in the germline V gene. The CDR3 consists of 14 residues. V was clipped by 1 base and J by 5 bases; unmatched bases: 4. The CDR3 coding sequence is TGTGCCAGCAGTGAATCGGGGGGTGCGGAGACCCAGTACTTC. It yields the protein CASSESGGAETQYF.

V gene TRBV1 combines with J gene TRBJ2-5; the D call TRBD1 from the table was never checked on the DNA. TRBV1 is tagged as a pseudogene. The CDR3 spans 16 residues. The chain's CDR3 is CTSSASPGPPRETQYF. DNA of the CDR3: TGCACCAGCAGCGCTTCACCCGGGCCCCCTAGGGAGACCCAGTACTTC.

V and J are TRBV6-5 and TRBJ2-5; weak D call: TRBD2 (5 bases). The length of the CDR3 is 17 residues. The V gene lost 0 bases and the J gene lost 0 bases, with 14 bases spanning the gap. Germline V gene data show CDR1 as MNHEY and CDR2 as SVGAGI. CDR3 protein: CASSYSASPKYQETQYF. For the CDR3, the DNA is TGTGCCAGCAGTTACTCGGCTAGCCCCAAGTACCAAGAGACCCAGTACTTC.

The table lists this clonotype with many counts. The chain couples TRBV28 to TRBJ2-1, with 12 bases aligning to TRBD2. The V gene end was trimmed by 2 bases and the J gene end by 8 bases; junction bases not matched to a gene: 4. Germline V gene lookup returns CDR1 MDHEN and CDR2 SYDVKM. This CDR3 contains 15 residues. The CDR3 loop reads CASSLLAGGHDEQFF. For the CDR3, the DNA is TGTGCCAGCAGTTTACTAGCGGGAGGGCACGATGAGCAGTTCTTC.

The gene calls are TRBV4-1 and TRBJ2-1, with TRBD2 as a possible D gene (5 bases). V was trimmed by 5 bases and J by 2 bases, leaving 10 bases between them. This CDR3 has 14 amino acids. Per germline, CDR1 MGHRA and CDR2 YSYEKL. This CDR3 is CASSFAGPYNEQFF. CDR3 nucleotides: TGCGCCAGCAGCTTTGCGGGTCCCTACAATGAGCAGTTCTTC.

This clonotype was detected ten times or more. V is TRBV10-3 and J is TRBJ1-5; D not certain. The CDR3 runs 13 residues. V was cut by 6 bases and J by 5 bases, with 11 bases left in between. Looked up from germline, CDR1 is ENHRY and CDR2 is SYGVKD. For the CDR3, the DNA is TGTGCCATCAGCGACACAGAGTATCAGCCCCAGCATTTT. Translating gives CAISDTEYQPQHF.

This clonotype was seen many times. This chain joins TRBV6-2 or TRBV6-3 and TRBJ2-1; possibly TRBD2 for D (5 bases). The CDR3 has 13 residues. CDR1 and CDR2 from the germline V gene are MNHEY and SVGEGT. V shed 2 bases and J shed 11 bases, with 13 bases lying between them. Here the CDR3 reads CASSYNFRGKQFF. As DNA, the CDR3 is TGTGCCAGCAGTTACAATTTTCGGGGTAAGCAGTTCTTC.

The chain combines TRBV19 with TRBJ1-5; D is unresolved. Germline CDR1 LNHDA, CDR2 SQIVND (reference sequence). V was pared by 7 bases and J by 12 bases, with 19 bases between. CDR3 length: 13 amino acids. CDR3 in amino acids: CASKAGPLFSQHF. CDR3 sequence (DNA): TGTGCCAGTAAAGCTGGTCCCTTATTTAGCCAGCATTTT.

The sample holds many counts of this clonotype. The CDR3 loop reads CAISLSGAVNTEAFF. In nucleotides, the CDR3 is TGTGCCATCAGTCTAAGTGGGGCTGTGAACACTGAAGCTTTCTTT. The genes are TRBV10-3 and TRBJ1-1; possible D gene TRBD1, 5 bases. Germline CDR1 is ENHRY and CDR2 is SYGVKD. This CDR3 region has 15 residues. The ends were cut back, 5 bases at V and 0 bases at J, with 13 bases in the middle.

With regard to this clonotype: Just one base apart from a much larger clone, this may be a read error. This chain joins TRBV12-3 or TRBV12-4 and TRBJ1-1, with TRBD1 as a possible D gene (6 bases). V shed 6 bases and J shed 11 bases, with 25 bases lying between them. The CDR3 spans 15 residues. This chain's CDR3 is CASRTTQGYGGPAFF. Here the CDR3 DNA reads TGTGCCAGCAGAACTACGCAGGGGTACGGGGGGCCGGCTTTCTTT.

This clonotype was seen many times. This chain uses TRBV28 with TRBJ1-5, with a tentative D call TRBD1 (5 bases). CDR1 MDHEN and CDR2 SYDVKM come from the germline V gene. The CDR3 has 15 amino acids. The V end lost 4 bases, the J end lost 0 bases, and 10 bases lay between the germline ends. The CDR3 sequence: CASSSADSSNQPQHF. For the CDR3, the DNA is TGTGCCAGCAGTTCCGCTGACAGTAGCAATCAGCCCCAGCATTTT.

This clonotype was detected many times. The chain couples TRBV7-2 to TRBJ1-1; D might be TRBD1 (5 bases). Trimming removed 4 bases at V and 1 base at J, with 7 bases between. Germline V gene sequence: CDR1 SGHTA, CDR2 FQGNSA. The CDR3 has 13 residues. The CDR3 sequence is CASSWGRNTEAFF. The CDR3 DNA reads TGTGCCAGCAGCTGGGGACGGAACACTGAAGCTTTCTTT.

This clonotype was detected only a few times. The genes are TRBV7-9 and TRBJ2-1; D is unresolved. The CDR3 length is 13 residues. Germline loops: CDR1 SEHNR, CDR2 FQNEAQ (reference sequence). V lost 4 bases, J lost 7 bases, and 11 bases lay in between. Here the CDR3 reads CASSSTVWNEQFF. DNA for the CDR3: TGTGCCAGCAGCTCAACTGTGTGGAATGAGCAGTTCTTC.

The table lists this clonotype with many counts. The chain employs TRBV28 and TRBJ2-7; 12 bases align to TRBD1. The CDR3 runs 15 residues. Germline-derived CDR1 and CDR2 are MDHEN and SYDVKM. V was clipped by 6 bases and J by 3 bases; unmatched bases: 6. The CDR3 DNA reads as TGTGCCAGCAGCCGGGACAGGGGGCTGGTCTACGAGCAGTACTTC. Residues: CASSRDRGLVYEQYF.

As concerns this clonotype: Since a much larger clone is just one base distant, this may be a read error. V is TRBV7-9 and J is TRBJ2-7, with 7 bases fitting TRBD1. CDR3 length equals 15 residues. Germline CDR1 reads SEHNR; CDR2 reads FQNEAQ (reference sequence). DNA for the CDR3: TGTGCCAGCAGCAGGGGACAGTCGGAGTCCTACGGGCAGTACTTC. Its translation is CASSRGQSESYGQYF.

This clonotype has only a few counts. The chain couples TRBV2 to TRBJ2-1; 9 bases line up with TRBD2. The germline V gene has CDR1 SNHLY and CDR2 FYNNEI. This CDR3 has 14 amino acids. J was trimmed by 4 bases and V by 6 bases; bases with no gene match: 4. The DNA of the CDR3 is TGTGCCAGCAGGGCGGGAGGGGGGTACAATGAGCAGTTCTTC. Protein product: CASRAGGGYNEQFF.

V gene TRBV7-2 combines with J gene TRBJ1-3; D is perhaps TRBD1 (5 bases). With 0 bases removed from V and 3 bases from J, the gap between germline ends came to 9 bases. Germline V gene lookup returns CDR1 SGHTA and CDR2 FQGNSA. The CDR3 has 15 residues. The CDR3 loop reads CASSLARGNGNTIYF. The CDR3 DNA sequence: TGTGCCAGCAGCTTAGCGCGGGGGAATGGAAACACCATATATTTT.

The table lists this clonotype with a few counts. The rearrangement joins TRBV12-2 to TRBJ1-1; TRBD1 reflects the table's D call only, with no check against the DNA. TRBV12-2 is termed a pseudogene. The CDR3 sequence is 17 residues long. The CDR3 region is CASRSEKQGLTNTEAFF. In nucleotides, the CDR3 is TGTGCAAGTCGCTCGGAGAAACAGGGGTTAACGAACACTGAAGCTTTCTTT.

Notes on this clonotype: Lacking the conserved final phenylalanine or tryptophan, this CDR3 likely reflects a read error. The rearrangement joins TRBV11-2 to TRBJ1-2; no firm D call. V dropped 1 base and J dropped 4 bases, with 7 bases sitting between them. CDR3 length: 13 residues. Germline-derived CDR1 and CDR2 are SGHAT and FQNNGV. The CDR3 sequence is CASSLVNTYGYTL. CDR3 in DNA: TGTGCCAGCAGCTTAGTTAACACCTATGGCTACACCCTC.

V is TRBV5-6 and J is TRBJ1-1; 11 positions match TRBD1. The V and J ends lost 4 bases and 5 bases, in that order; junction bases with no gene match: 4. This CDR3 contains 14 residues. Germline lookup yields CDR1 SGHDT and CDR2 YYEEEE. This CDR3 reads CASSPGQGVTEAFF. The CDR3 DNA sequence: TGTGCCAGCAGCCCGGGACAGGGGGTGACTGAAGCTTTCTTT.

The genes are TRBV20-1 and TRBJ2-7; 9 nucleotides line up with TRBD1. The junction had 11 bases not matched to a gene; V was cut back by 5 bases and J by 0 bases. Germline loops: CDR1 DFQATT, CDR2 SNEGSKA (reference sequence). The CDR3 length is 16 residues. The CDR3 sequence is CSAQPRGTGSSYEQYF. The CDR3 nucleotides read TGCAGTGCTCAACCCCGAGGGACAGGGAGCTCCTACGAGCAGTACTTC.

This clonotype was observed many times. The CDR3 bases are TGTGCCAGCAGTGATTCGAGGGTTACCGGGGAGCTGTTTTTT. This gives the protein CASSDSRVTGELFF. The V and J genes are TRBV6-1 and TRBJ2-2, with D possibly matching TRBD2 (5 bases). CDR1 and CDR2 from the germline V gene are MNHNS and SASEGT. Trimming stripped 3 bases from V and 5 bases from J, with 10 bases between. The CDR3 length is 14 residues.

Concerning this clonotype itself: This may arise from a read error, as a much more abundant clone is one base away. The chain combines TRBV29-1 with TRBJ1-1; a weak D match, TRBD1 (5 bases). Germline assignment: CDR1 SQVTM and CDR2 ANQGSEA. The CDR3 loop spans 17 amino acids. V lost 1 base and J lost 1, with 19 bases in between. The CDR3 loop is CSVEGHMTGTGNTEAFF. DNA of the CDR3: TGCAGCGTTGAAGGCCATATGACCGGGACGGGGAACACTGAAGCTTTCTTT.

This clonotype has a handful of counts. This chain joins TRBV6-1 and TRBJ2-7; D possibly corresponds to TRBD1 (6 bases). Trimming pared 0 bases from V and 3 bases from J, leaving 15 bases between. CDR1 and CDR2 (germline): MNHNS, SASEGT. The CDR3 has 16 residues. Here the CDR3 DNA reads TGTGCCAGCAGTGAAGCTCCCTCCGGGACAAGCTACGAGCAGTACTTC. Amino acids: CASSEAPSGTSYEQYF.

This clonotype was picked up a small number of times. This chain uses TRBV19 with TRBJ2-3; 7 nucleotides match TRBD1. CDR1 and CDR2 from the germline V gene are LNHDA and SQIVND (reference sequence). There are 13 residues in the CDR3. V shed 4 bases, J shed 3 bases, and the junction held 1 base outside the gene matches. The DNA of the CDR3 is TGTGCCAGTAGTAAACAGGGGACAGATACGCAGTATTTT. Translated: CASSKQGTDTQYF.

This clonotype was observed a few times. V gene TRBV6-2 or TRBV6-3 combines with J gene TRBJ2-7; TRBD1 matches at 7 bases. The germline CDR1 and CDR2 sequences are MNHEY and SVGEGT. This CDR3 is 14 amino acids long. After removal of 5 bases from V and 0 bases from J, the junction contained 4 bases not matched to a gene. For the CDR3, the DNA is TGTGCCAGCAGTAACGGGGACAGCTCCTACGAGCAGTACTTC. Translating it yields CASSNGDSSYEQYF.

A note on this clonotype: A clone one base away is much larger, so this may be a read error. The chain recombines TRBV7-8 with TRBJ1-4, with a possible D match to TRBD1 (5 bases). The germline gives CDR1 SGHVS, CDR2 FQNEAQ. This CDR3 has 15 amino acids. The CDR3 coding sequence is TGTGCCGGCAGCCCATGGGGGGGGTCGGACGAAAAACTGTTTTTT. It codes for CAGSPWGGSDEKLFF. The entire variable domain, with the rest obtained from reference TRBV7-8 and TRBJ1-4, is as follows: GAGVSQSPRYKVAKRGQDVALRCDPISGHVSLFWYQQALGQGPEFLTYFQNEAQLDKSGLPSDRFFAERPEGSVSTLKIQRTQQEDSAVYLCAGSPWGGSDEKLFFGSGTQLSVL.

This clonotype was seen repeatedly, ten times or more. The junction departs from the called germline gene at one end, perhaps through a read error. The chain combines TRBV7-6 with TRBJ2-3; 10 nucleotides line up with TRBD2. CDR1 and CDR2 (germline): SGHVS, FNYEAQ. This CDR3 has 16 amino acids. The DNA of the CDR3 is TGTGCCAGCAGATTAGCGGGAGGATCCCCCCCCGATACGCAGTATTTT. It yields the protein CASRLAGGSPPDTQYF.

On this clonotype: A read error may explain this, as a much larger clone is one base away. Because the CDR3 is missing its conserved closing phenylalanine or tryptophan, this is likely a read error. In DNA, the CDR3 is TGTGCCAGCAGCTTGGGGGTCGGACTCACAGATACGCAGTATTCT. It translates to CASSLGVGLTDTQYS. J is TRBJ2-3 and V is TRBV5-6, with D perhaps TRBD2 (5 bases). The CDR3 has 15 amino acids. The germline gives CDR1 SGHDT, CDR2 YYEEEE. With 0 bases removed from V and 2 bases from J, the gap between germline ends came to 10 bases.